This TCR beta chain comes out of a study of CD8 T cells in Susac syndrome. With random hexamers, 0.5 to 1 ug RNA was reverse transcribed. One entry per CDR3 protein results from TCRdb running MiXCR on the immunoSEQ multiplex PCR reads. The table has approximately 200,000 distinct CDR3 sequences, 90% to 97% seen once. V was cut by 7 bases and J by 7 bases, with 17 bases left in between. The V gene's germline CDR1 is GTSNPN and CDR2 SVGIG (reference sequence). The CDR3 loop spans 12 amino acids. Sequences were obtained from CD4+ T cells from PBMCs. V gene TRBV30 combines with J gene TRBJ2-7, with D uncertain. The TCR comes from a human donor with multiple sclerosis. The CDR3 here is CASQAIVGEQYF. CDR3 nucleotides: TGTGCCTCCCAAGCCATTGTCGGGGAGCAGTACTTC.